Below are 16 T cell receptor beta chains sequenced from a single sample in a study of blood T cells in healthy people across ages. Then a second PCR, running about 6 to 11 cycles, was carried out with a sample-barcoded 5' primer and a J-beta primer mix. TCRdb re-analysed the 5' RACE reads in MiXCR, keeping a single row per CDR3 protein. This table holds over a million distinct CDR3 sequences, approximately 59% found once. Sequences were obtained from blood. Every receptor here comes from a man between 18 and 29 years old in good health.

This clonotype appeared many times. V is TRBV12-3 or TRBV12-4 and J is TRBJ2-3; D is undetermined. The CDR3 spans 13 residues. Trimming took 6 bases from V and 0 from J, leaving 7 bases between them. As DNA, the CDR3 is TGTGCCAGCAGCTTAACTAGCACAGATACGCAGTATTTT. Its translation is CASSLTSTDTQYF.

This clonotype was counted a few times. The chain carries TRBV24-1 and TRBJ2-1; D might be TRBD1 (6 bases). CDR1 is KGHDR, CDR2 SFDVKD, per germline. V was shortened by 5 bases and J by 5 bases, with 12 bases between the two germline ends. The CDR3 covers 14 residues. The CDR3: CATSGRRTDNEQFF. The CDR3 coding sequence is TGTGCCACCAGTGGTCGTAGGACAGACAATGAGCAGTTCTTC.

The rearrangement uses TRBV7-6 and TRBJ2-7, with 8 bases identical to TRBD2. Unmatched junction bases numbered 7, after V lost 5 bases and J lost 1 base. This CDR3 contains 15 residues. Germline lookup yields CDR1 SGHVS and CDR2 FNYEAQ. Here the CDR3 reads CASSELAETSYEQYF. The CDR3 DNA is TGTGCCAGCAGCGAACTAGCGGAGACTTCCTACGAGCAGTACTTC.

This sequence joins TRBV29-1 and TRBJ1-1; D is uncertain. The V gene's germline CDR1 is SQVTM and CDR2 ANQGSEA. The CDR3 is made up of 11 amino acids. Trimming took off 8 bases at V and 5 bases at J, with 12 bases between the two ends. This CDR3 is CSLSRETEAFF. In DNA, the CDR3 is TGCAGCCTTTCGCGGGAAACTGAAGCTTTCTTT.

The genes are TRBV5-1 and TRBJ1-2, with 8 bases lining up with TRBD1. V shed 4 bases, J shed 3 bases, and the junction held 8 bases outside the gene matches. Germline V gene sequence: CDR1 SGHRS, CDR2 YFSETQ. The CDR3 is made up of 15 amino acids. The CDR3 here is CASSIGQGWYYGYTF. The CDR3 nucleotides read TGCGCCAGCAGCATCGGACAGGGCTGGTACTATGGCTACACCTTC.

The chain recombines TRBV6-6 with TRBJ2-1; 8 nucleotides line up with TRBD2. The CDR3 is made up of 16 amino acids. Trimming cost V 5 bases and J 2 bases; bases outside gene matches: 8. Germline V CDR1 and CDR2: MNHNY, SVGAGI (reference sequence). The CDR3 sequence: CASSAATSGAYNEQFF. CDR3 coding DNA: TGTGCCAGCAGTGCGGCCACTAGCGGAGCCTACAATGAGCAGTTCTTC.

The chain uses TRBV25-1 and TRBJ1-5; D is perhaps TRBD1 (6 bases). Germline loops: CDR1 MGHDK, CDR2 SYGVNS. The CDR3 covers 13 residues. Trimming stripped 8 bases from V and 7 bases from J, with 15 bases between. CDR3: CASGGSWDQPQHF. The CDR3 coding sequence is TGTGCCAGCGGGGGCAGCTGGGACCAGCCCCAGCATTTT.

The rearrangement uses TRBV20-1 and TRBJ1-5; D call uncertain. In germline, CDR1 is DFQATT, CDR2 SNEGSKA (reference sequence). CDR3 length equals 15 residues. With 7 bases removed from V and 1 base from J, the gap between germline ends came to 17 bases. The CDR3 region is CSVYGGDGSNQPQHF. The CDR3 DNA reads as TGCAGTGTATACGGCGGGGATGGGAGCAATCAGCCCCAGCATTTT.

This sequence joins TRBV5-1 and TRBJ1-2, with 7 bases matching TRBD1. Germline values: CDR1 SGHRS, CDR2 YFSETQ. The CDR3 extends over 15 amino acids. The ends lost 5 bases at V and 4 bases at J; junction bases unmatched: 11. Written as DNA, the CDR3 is TGCGCCAGCAGACCTGGACAGGATTGGATCTATGGCTACACCTTC. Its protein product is CASRPGQDWIYGYTF. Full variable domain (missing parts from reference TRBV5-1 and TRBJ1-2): KAGVTQTPRYLIKTRGQQVTLSCSPISGHRSVSWYQQTPGQGLQFLFEYFSETQRNKGNFPGRFSGRQFSNSRSEMNVSTLELGDSALYLCASRPGQDWIYGYTFGSGTRLTVV.

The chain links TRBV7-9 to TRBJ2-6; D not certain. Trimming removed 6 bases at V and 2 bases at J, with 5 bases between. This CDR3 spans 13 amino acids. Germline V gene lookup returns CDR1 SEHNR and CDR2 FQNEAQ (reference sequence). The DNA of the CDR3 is TGTGCCAGCAGTAAAACTGGGGCCAACGTCCTGACTTTC. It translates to CASSKTGANVLTF.

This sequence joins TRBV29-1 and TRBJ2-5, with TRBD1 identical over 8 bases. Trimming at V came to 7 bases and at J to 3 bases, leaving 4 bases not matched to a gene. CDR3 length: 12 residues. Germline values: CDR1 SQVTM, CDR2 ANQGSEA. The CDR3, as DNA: TGCAGCGCGATACAGGGGGAAGAGACCCAGTACTTC. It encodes CSAIQGEETQYF.

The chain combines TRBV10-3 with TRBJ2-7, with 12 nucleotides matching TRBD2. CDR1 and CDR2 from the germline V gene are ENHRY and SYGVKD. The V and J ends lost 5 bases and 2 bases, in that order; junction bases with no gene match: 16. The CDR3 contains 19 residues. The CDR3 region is CAISNRRMTSGSSAYEQYF. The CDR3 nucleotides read TGTGCCATCAGTAATCGTAGGATGACTAGCGGGAGTTCCGCCTACGAGCAGTACTTC.

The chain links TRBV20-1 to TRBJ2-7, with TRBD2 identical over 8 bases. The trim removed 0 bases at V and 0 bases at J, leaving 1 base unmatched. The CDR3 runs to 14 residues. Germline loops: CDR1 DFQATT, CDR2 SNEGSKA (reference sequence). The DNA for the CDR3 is TGCAGTGCTAGAGATGGGACTAGCTCCTACGAGCAGTACTTC. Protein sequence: CSARDGTSSYEQYF.

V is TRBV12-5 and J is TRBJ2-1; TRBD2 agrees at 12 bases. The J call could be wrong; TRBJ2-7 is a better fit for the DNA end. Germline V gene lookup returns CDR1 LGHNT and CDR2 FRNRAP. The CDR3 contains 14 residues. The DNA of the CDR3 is TGTGCTAGTGGGACTAGCGGGAGTTACAATGAGCAGTACTTC. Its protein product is CASGTSGSYNEQYF.

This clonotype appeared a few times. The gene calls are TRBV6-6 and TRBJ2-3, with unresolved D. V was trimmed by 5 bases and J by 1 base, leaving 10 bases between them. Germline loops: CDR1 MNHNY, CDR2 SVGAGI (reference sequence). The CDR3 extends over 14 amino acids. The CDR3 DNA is TGTGCCAGCAGTCTTGAATTTCGCACAGATACGCAGTATTTT. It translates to CASSLEFRTDTQYF.

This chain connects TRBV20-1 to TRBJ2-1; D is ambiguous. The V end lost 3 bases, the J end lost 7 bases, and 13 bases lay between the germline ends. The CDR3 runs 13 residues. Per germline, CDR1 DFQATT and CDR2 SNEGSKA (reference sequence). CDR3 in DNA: TGCAGTGCTAGCGCCCATTTCACGAATGAGCAGTTCTTC. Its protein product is CSASAHFTNEQFF.